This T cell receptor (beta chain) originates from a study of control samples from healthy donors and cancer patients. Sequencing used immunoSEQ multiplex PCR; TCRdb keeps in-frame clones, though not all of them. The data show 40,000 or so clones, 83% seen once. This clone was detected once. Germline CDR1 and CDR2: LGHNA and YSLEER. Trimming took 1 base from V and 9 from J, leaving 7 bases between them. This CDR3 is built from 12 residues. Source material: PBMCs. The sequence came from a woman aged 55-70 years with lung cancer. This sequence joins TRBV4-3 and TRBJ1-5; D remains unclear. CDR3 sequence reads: CASSQGASPQHF. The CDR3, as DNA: TGCGCCAGCAGCCAAGGGGCCTCGCCCCAGCATTTT.